Reported below is one T cell receptor (beta chain). Its antigen remains unidentified. This entry comes from a study of Ad26.COV2.S vaccination and SARS-CoV-2 variants. Overall study: The vaccine Ad26.COV2.S was put into the muscle once, or twice with 56 days between. General study results and limits: The TCR breadth and depth analyses may have understated or missed part of the total T cell responses.

Repertoires were generated with immunoSEQ multiplex PCR, while TCRdb's copy carries only in-frame clones and drops some. The sample lists around 250,000 clones; about 87% were seen once. This CDR3 comprises 18 residues. V was pared by 3 bases and J by 5 bases, with 25 bases between. Germline V lookup: CDR1 MGHRA, CDR2 YSYEKL. Treatment indicated: about 20 received Ad26.COV2.S at low or high dose, single or two shots; five or six received placebo; per-sample allocation not given. The samples date from day 63 after the first vaccine or placebo injection. The sequence derives from a person between 18 and 60 years old who received the Ad26.COV2.S COVID-19 vaccine or a placebo. This specimen consisted of peripheral blood, obtained in a trial of Ad26.COV2.S vaccine versus placebo. This chain joins TRBV4-1 and TRBJ1-2; the D gene is possibly TRBD1 (6 bases). CDR3 coding DNA: TGCGCCAGCAGCCATGATACGGGGGCTCGAAGGCTTCTTTATGGCTACACCTTC. Protein: CASSHDTGARRLLYGYTF.